This TCR beta chain was captured in a study of T cell changes during pregnancy in multiple sclerosis. The method was immunoSEQ multiplex PCR; TCRdb's version includes in-frame clones alone and lacks a portion of them. The sample holds roughly 83,000 clones; around 90% are singletons and the top ten take roughly 4%. The sequence came from a female donor in good health, serving as a control in a pregnancy study. Some clones in this sample may be carry-over from other donors' samples. The sequencing used PBMCs, collected in the first trimester of pregnancy.

The CDR3 here is CASSLDRRINYGYTF. The DNA for the CDR3 is TGTGCCAGCAGCTTGGACAGACGGATTAACTATGGCTACACCTTC. The gene calls are TRBV5-6 and TRBJ1-2; no reliable D call. Germline V gene sequence: CDR1 SGHDT, CDR2 YYEEEE. This CDR3 contains 15 residues. Trimming stripped 0 bases from V and 1 base from J, with 10 bases between.